This T cell receptor (beta chain) was identified during a study of blood T cell repertoires in COVID-19. This table comes from immunoSEQ multiplex PCR, and its TCRdb copy is limited to in-frame clones, with some not included. The data hold around 230,000 clones, with about nine tenths observed a single time. Recruitment covered about two dozen US areas and drew participants whose ages spanned 18 to 89 years. The TCR originated in a middle-aged woman with acute COVID-19. Material: PBMCs or T cells enriched from blood (not recorded which).

Here the CDR3 reads CASSVNERDMGYGYTF. The CDR3 DNA is TGTGCCAGCAGCGTAAACGAGCGGGACATGGGCTATGGCTACACCTTC. This sequence joins TRBV7-8 and TRBJ1-2; possible D gene TRBD1, 6 bases. Germline lookup yields CDR1 SGHVS and CDR2 FQNEAQ. The V gene lost 5 bases and the J gene lost 4 bases, with 20 bases spanning the gap. The CDR3 is made up of 16 amino acids. Variable domain in full (rest from reference TRBV7-8 and TRBJ1-2): GAGVSQSPRYKVAKRGQDVALRCDPISGHVSLFWYQQALGQGPEFLTYFQNEAQLDKSGLPSDRFFAERPEGSVSTLKIQRTQQEDSAVYLCASSVNERDMGYGYTFGSGTRLTVV.